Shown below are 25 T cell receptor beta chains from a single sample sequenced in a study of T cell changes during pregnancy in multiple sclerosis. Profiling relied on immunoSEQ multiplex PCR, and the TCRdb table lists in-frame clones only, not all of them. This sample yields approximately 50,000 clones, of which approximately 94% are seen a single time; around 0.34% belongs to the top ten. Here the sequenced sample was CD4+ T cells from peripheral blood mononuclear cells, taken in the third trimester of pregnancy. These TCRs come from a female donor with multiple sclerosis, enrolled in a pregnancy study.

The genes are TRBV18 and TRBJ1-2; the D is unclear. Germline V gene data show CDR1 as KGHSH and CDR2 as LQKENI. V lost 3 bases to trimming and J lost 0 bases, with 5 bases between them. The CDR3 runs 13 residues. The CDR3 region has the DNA TGTGCCAGCTCACCCCTAGCTAACTATGGCTACACCTTC. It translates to CASSPLANYGYTF.

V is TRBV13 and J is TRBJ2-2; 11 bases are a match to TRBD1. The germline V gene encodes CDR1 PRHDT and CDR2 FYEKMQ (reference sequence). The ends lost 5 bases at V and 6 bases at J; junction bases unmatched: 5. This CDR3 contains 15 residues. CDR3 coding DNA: TGTGCCAGCAGCGGGGGGGACAGGGGGTCCGGGGAGCTGTTTTTT. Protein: CASSGGDRGSGELFF.

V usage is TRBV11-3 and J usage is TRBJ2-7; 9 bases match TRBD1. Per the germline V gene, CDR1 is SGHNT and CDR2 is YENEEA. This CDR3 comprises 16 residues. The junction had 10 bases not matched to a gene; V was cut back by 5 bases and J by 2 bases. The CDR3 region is CASSATGGVPPYEQYF. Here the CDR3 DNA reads TGTGCCAGCAGCGCCACAGGGGGCGTCCCCCCCTACGAGCAGTACTTC.

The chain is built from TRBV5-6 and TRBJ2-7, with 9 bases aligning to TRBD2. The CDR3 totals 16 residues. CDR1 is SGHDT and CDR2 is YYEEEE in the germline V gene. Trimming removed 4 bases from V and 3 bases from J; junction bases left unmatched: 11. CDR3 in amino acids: CASSPAGGTGVYEQYF. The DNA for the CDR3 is TGTGCCAGCAGCCCAGCGGGGGGAACAGGGGTCTACGAGCAGTACTTC.

The CDR3 here is CASSLDWGGHEAFF. The CDR3 nucleotides are TGTGCCAGCAGCTTGGATTGGGGGGGTCATGAAGCTTTCTTT. The rearrangement joins TRBV5-6 to TRBJ1-1; D is possibly TRBD1 (5 bases). Deletions cut 0 bases from V and 7 bases from J, with 13 bases between. CDR3 size: 14 residues. Per germline, CDR1 SGHDT and CDR2 YYEEEE.

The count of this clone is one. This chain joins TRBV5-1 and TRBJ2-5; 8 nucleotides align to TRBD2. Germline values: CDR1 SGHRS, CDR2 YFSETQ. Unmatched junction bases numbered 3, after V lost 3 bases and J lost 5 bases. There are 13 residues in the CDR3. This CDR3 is CASSSGGHETQYF. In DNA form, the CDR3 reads TGCGCCAGCAGCTCGGGGGGGCACGAGACCCAGTACTTC.

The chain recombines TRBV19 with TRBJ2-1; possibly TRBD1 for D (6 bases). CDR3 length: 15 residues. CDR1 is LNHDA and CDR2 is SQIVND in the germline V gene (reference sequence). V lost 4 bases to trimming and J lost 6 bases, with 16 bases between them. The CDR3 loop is CASSKPDRSGNEQFF. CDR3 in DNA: TGTGCCAGTAGTAAACCCGACAGGTCGGGCAATGAGCAGTTCTTC.

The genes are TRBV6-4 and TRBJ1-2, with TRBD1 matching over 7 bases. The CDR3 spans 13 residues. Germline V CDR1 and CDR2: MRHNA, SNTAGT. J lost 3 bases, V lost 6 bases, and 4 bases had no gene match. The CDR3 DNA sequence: TGTGCCAGCAGAGCCGGGACAGACTATGGCTACACCTTC. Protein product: CASRAGTDYGYTF.

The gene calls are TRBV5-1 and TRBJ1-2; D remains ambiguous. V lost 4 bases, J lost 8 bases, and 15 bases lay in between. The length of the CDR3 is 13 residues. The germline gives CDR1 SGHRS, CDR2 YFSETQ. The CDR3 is CASSRGERRGYTF. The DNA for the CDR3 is TGCGCCAGCAGCAGAGGAGAACGGCGCGGCTACACCTTC.

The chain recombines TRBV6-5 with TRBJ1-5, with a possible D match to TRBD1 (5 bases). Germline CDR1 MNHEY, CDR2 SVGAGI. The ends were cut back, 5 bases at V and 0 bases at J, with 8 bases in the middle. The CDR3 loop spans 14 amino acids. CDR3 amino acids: CASSRQYSNQPQHF. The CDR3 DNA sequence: TGTGCCAGCAGTCGACAGTATAGCAATCAGCCCCAGCATTTT.

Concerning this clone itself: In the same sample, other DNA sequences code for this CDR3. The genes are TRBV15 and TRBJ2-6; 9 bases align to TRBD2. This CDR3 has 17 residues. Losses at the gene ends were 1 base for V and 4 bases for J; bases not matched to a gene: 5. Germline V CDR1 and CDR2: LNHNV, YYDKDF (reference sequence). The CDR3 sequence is CATSRVAGVAGANVLTF. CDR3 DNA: TGTGCCACCAGCAGAGTAGCGGGGGTTGCGGGGGCCAACGTCCTGACTTTC.

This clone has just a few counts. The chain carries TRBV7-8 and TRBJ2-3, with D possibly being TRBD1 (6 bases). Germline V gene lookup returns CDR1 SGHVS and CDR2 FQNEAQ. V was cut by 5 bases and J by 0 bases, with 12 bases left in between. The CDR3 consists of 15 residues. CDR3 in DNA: TGTGCCAGCAGCGTACAGGGCACTAGCACAGATACGCAGTATTTT. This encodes CASSVQGTSTDTQYF.

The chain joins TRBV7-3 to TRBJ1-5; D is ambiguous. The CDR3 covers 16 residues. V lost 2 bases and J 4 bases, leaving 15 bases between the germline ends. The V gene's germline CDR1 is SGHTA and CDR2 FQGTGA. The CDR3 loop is CASSLDGRHWNQPQHF. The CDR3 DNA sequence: TGTGCCAGCAGCTTAGACGGCAGGCATTGGAATCAGCCCCAGCATTTT.

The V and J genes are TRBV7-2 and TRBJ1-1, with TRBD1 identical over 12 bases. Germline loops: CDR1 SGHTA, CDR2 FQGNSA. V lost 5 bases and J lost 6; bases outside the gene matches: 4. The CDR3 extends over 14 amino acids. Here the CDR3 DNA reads TGTGCCAGCAGCCCGGGACAGGGGGCGGCTGAAGCTTTCTTT. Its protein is CASSPGQGAAEAFF.

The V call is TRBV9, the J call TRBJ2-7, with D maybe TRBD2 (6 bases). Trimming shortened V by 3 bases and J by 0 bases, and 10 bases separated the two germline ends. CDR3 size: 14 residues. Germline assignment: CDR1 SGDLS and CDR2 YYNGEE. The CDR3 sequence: CASSALGSSYEQYF. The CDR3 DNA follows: TGTGCCAGCAGCGCCCTCGGGAGCTCCTACGAGCAGTACTTC.

Written as DNA, the CDR3 is TGTGCCTGTAGCGGGAGCTACGAGCAGTACTTC. It yields the protein CACSGSYEQYF. The V and J genes are TRBV27 and TRBJ2-7; 9 bases are a match to TRBD2. The CDR3 spans 11 residues. Germline V lookup: CDR1 MNHEY, CDR2 SMNVEV (reference sequence). V shed 11 bases and J 3 bases; nucleotides not matched to a gene: 2.

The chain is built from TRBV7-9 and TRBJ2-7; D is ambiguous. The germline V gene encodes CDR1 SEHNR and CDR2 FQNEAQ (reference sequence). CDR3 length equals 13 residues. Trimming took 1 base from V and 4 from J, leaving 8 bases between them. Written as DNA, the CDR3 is TGTGCCAGCAGCTTAGAGCCAGGTTACGAGCAGTACTTC. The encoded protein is CASSLEPGYEQYF.

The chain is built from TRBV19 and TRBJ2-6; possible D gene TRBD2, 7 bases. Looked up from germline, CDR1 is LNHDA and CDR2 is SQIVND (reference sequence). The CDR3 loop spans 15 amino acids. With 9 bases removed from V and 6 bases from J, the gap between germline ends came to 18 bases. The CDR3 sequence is CASESRGGAANVLTF. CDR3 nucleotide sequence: TGTGCCAGCGAATCAAGGGGGGGGGCGGCCAACGTCCTGACTTTC.

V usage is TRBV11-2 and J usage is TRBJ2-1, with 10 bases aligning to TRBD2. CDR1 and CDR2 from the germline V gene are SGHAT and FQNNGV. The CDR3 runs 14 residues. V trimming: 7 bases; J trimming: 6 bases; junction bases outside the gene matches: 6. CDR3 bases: TGTGCCAGCACCCTAGCGGGAGCTGTCAATGAGCAGTTCTTC. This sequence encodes CASTLAGAVNEQFF.

CDR3 in amino acids: CASRRDIGVYEQYF. The CDR3 DNA is TGTGCCAGCAGACGGGACATTGGGGTCTACGAGCAGTACTTC. This chain links TRBV6-5 with TRBJ2-7; D might be TRBD1 (6 bases). Germline V gene lookup returns CDR1 MNHEY and CDR2 SVGAGI. Between the trimmed V and J ends, which lost 6 bases and 3 bases, there was a span of 15 bases. This CDR3 region has 14 residues.

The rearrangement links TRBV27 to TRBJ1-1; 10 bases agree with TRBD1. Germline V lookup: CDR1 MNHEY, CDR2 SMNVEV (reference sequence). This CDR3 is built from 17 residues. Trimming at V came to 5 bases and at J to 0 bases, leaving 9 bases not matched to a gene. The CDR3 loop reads CASSPTGGLTVNTEAFF. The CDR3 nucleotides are TGTGCCAGCAGTCCGACAGGGGGCCTGACGGTGAACACTGAAGCTTTCTTT.

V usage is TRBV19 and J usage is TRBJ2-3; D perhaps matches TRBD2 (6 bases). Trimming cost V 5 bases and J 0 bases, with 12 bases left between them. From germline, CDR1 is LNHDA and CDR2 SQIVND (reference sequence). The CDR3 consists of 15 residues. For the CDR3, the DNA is TGTGCCAGTAGTCCCGGACGGGGGAGCACAGATACGCAGTATTTT. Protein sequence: CASSPGRGSTDTQYF.

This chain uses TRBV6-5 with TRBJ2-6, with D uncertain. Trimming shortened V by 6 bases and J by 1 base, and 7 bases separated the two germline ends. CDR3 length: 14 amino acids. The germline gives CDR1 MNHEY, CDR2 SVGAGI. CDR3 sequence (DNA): TGTGCCAGCAGATTGAGATCTGGGGCCAACGTCCTGACTTTC. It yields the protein CASRLRSGANVLTF.

CDR3: CASSANRGTYEQYF. CDR3 DNA sequence: TGTGCCAGCAGCGCCAACAGGGGGACCTACGAGCAGTACTTC. The chain combines TRBV9 with TRBJ2-7, with 8 nucleotides matching TRBD1. The germline gives CDR1 SGDLS, CDR2 YYNGEE. The CDR3 length is 14 residues. V dropped 3 bases and J dropped 2; count of bases not matched to a gene: 4.

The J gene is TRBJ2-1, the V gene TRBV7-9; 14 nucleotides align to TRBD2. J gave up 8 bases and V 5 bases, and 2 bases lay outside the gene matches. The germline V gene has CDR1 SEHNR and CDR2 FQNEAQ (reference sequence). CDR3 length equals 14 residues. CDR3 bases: TGTGCCAGCAGCCGGGGACTAGCGGGAGATGAGCAGTTCTTC. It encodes CASSRGLAGDEQFF.